This TCR beta chain was found in a study of PD-1 blockade in classical Hodgkin lymphoma (dated by TCRdb to the early 2020s). At the level of the whole study: Nivolumab dosing was 3 mg/kg intravenously every 2 weeks, continuing until either disease progression or unacceptable toxicity. To define a peripheral blood immune signature of response to PD-1 blockade in classical Hodgkin lymphoma, the study combined TCR beta sequencing with CyTOF.

Genomic DNA was extracted with the Qiagen DNeasy kit from unsorted PBMCs and from negatively selected CD4+ and CD8+ fractions. Amplification of TCR beta CDR3 regions was done by immunoSEQ multiplex PCR with primers that anneal to V and J segments. A synthetic immune receptor repertoire was used to minimize amplification bias, and any residual bias was removed computationally once sequencing was done. On the study's bioinformatics: Repertoire diversity was quantified as the Shannon entropy index using custom Python scripts. Unsorted, CD4+ and CD8+ repertoires were analyzed separately, except for combined analyses in which CD4+ and CD8+ sequences were merged in silico. Clonal expansion was defined as a frequency increase of at least 2-fold after treatment compared with C1D1, and clones undetected at baseline were assigned a pseudocount of 0.5. Singleton clones were defined as clones with 0 or 1 copy at C1D1, and non-singleton clones were defined as clones with 2 or more copies. Clones expanded in unsorted samples were labelled as CD4+, CD8+ or unknown by matching protein sequences in sorted samples from the same patient. Wilcoxon tests on paired samples were used to test diversity changes from C1D1 to C4D1. Not all clones reach the TCRdb copy of this immuneACCESS table, which keeps in-frame sequences only. Checked studies attribute under half of the gap to unresolved V genes and leave the rest unexplained. That table gives V, J and clone size, and the DNA gave D and trimming. The sample has tens of thousands of clones on record, around 90% of them singletons. About 20% of the sample is held by the ten biggest clonotypes.

From the cysteine up to the phenylalanine, the CDR3 has a length of 14 residues. Only CDR3 DNA remains: 42 bases, in frame from the first base. Cut back by 7 bases and 0 bases, the V and J ends lie 12 bases apart. The germline V gene (reference sequence) provides CDR1 LNHDA and CDR2 SQIVND. This clone was observed once. Its target antigen remains unknown. No much larger clonotype is one base removed from it; base qualities were not supplied. Reading the label with the study, this specimen's time point is: cycle 1 day 1 (C1D1), immediately before nivolumab initiation. Every trial patient had relapsed after autologous stem cell transplantation, and cohorts A, B and C differed in prior brentuximab vedotin exposure. The trial cohort comprised more than 55 patients with relapsed/refractory classical Hodgkin lymphoma whose best overall responses were complete response, partial response or progressive disease. Single-agent nivolumab was administered to trial patients in the multi-cohort phase II CheckMate 205 trial. An independent review committee assessed best overall response using the 2007 International Working Group response criteria. PBMCs from the trial were collected at three points: immediately before nivolumab initiation (C1D1), and during therapy at cycle 2 day 1 and cycle 4 day 1. Peripheral blood was collected in 8 mL Vacutainer Cell Preparation Tubes, from which PBMCs were isolated by centrifugation and then cryopreserved.

The paper's findings and limits, for the study overall: Diversity was lower in patients who began nivolumab less than 1 year after ASCT, so these patients were left out of later analyses to avoid confounding by immune reconstitution. The study covered only a single clinical trial cohort, and the causes of the repertoire differences, possibly disease activity or prior therapy, were still not defined. Baseline TCR diversity was reported to be lower in newly diagnosed patients than in healthy donors and to be lower still in relapsed/refractory patients. Baseline diversity similar to that of newly diagnosed patients was observed in trial patients achieving complete response, whereas significantly lower diversity was observed in partial responders and progressors. A significant rise by C4D1 was seen in CD4+ but not CD8+ TCR diversity (p=0.0027 vs p=0.16), with the rise being most apparent in complete responders (p=0.02).

The chain is assembled from TRBV19 and TRBJ1-1; a confident D gene designation cannot be given. The receptor was derived from a human donor with classical Hodgkin lymphoma. This sample comprised peripheral blood mononuclear cells (PBMCs), obtained at baseline. The CDR3 reads as follows: CASIGQQVNTEAFF. The DNA sequence follows: TGTGCCAGTATTGGGCAGCAAGTGAACACTGAAGCTTTCTTT.